This T cell receptor (beta chain) was observed in a study of CD8+CD57+ T cells in acquired aplastic anemia. The study, taken as a whole, reports: Patients and controls shared just under 30 CD8+ CDR3 sequences.

Comment on this clonotype: Its cognate antigen is unknown.

TCR beta VDJ and CDR3 profiling used genomic DNA as template. MiXCR, applied by TCRdb to the reads, yields one record per CDR3 protein. Of 260,000 or so distinct CDR3 sequences listed, 70% to 85% are singletons. All sequencing subjects had displayed CD8+CD57+ cell expansion on flow cytometry. At blood sampling, none of the patients had yet received therapy. The sequenced sample was sorted CD4+, CD8+, or CD8+CD57+ T cells (not recorded which) from PBMCs. This receptor was taken from a human donor with aplastic anemia.

Here the CDR3 reads CASSLALYAEAFF. Here the CDR3 DNA reads TGTGCCAGCAGCTTAGCCTTGTATGCTGAAGCTTTCTTT. This chain joins TRBV5-5 and TRBJ1-1; D not certain. Germline-derived CDR1 and CDR2 are SGHKS and YYEKEE (reference sequence). V lost 2 bases, J lost 6 bases, and 11 bases lay in between. The CDR3 has 13 residues. Combining the CDR3 with reference TRBV5-5 and TRBJ1-1 gives the whole variable domain DAGVTQSPTHLIKTRGQQVTLRCSPISGHKSVSWYQQVLGQGPQFIFQYYEKEERGRGNFPDRFSARQFPNYSSELNVNALLLGDSALYLCASSLALYAEAFFGQGTRLTVV.